This paragraph covers one TCR beta chain sequence. Its cognate antigen is unknown. The V gene end was trimmed by 5 bases and the J gene end by 4 bases; junction bases not matched to a gene: 8. The CDR3 runs 13 residues. The germline gives CDR1 SQVTM, CDR2 ANQGSEA. Treatment defined: oral pan-JAK inhibitor, 5-10 mg twice daily. This sample was included in a study of CD8+ T cells in alopecia areata. The wider study: Treated patients received severity scores based on the percentage of scalp area affected.

The study, taken as a whole, reports: Many expanded lesional clones persisted in scalp and blood during tofacitinib treatment. Patients displayed less clarity in TCR sharing than mice, a finding possibly related to HLA.

Once RNA had been extracted, it was reverse transcribed into cDNA to act as the sequencing template. The table came from immunoSEQ multiplex PCR; TCRdb's copy has only in-frame clones and leaves some out. The sample records approximately 100,000 clones, 70% to 90% being singletons. The clonotype comes from a human donor with alopecia areata. This rearrangement joins TRBV29-1 to TRBJ2-7; 7 bases fit TRBD1. Sequences were derived from CD8+ T cells sorted from blood, sampled at approximately week 34, from a patient treated with tofacitinib. CDR3 residues: CSVQSGTDYEQYF. The CDR3 DNA is TGCAGCGTTCAGTCCGGGACAGATTACGAGCAGTACTTC.